The clone carrying this T cell receptor (beta chain) is a singleton in its sample. TCRdb's copy holds only in-frame clones and misses some; the assay was immunoSEQ multiplex PCR. The sample yields about 10,000 clones, 63% seen once. Time point of the sample: after neoadjuvant nivolumab, at surgical resection. The sample belongs to a study of neoadjuvant anti-PD-1 for oral cavity cancer. The CDR3 contains 13 residues. V dropped 0 bases and J dropped 4 bases, with 5 bases sitting between them. From germline, CDR1 is MNHNY and CDR2 SVGAGI (reference sequence). This chain joins TRBV6-6 and TRBJ2-3; no reliable D call. Sequencing was performed on tumor tissue, taken after nivolumab (anti-PD-1) treatment. This receptor was taken from a person aged 35-79 years with oral cavity squamous cell carcinoma. The CDR3 is CASSYSKSDTQYF. The DNA of the CDR3 is TGTGCCAGCAGTTACTCGAAGTCAGATACGCAGTATTTT.